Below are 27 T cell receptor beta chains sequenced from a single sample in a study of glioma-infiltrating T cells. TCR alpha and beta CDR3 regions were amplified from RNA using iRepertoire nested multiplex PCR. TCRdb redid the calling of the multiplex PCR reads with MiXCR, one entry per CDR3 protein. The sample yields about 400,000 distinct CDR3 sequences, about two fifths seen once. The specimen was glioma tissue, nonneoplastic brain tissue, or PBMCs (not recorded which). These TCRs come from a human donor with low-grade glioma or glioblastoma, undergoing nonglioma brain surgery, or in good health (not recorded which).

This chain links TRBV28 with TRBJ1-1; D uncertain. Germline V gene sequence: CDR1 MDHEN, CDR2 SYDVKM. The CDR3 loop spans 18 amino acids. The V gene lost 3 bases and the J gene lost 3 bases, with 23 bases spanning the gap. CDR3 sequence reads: CASSFPTSQTLSDTEAFF. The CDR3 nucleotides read TGTGCCAGCAGTTTCCCGACAAGCCAGACCCTATCTGACACTGAAGCTTTCTTT. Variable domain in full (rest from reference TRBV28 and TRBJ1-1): DVKVTQSSRYLVKRTGEKVFLECVQDMDHENMFWYRQDPGLGLRLIYFSYDVKMKEKGDIPEGYSVSREKKERFSLILESASTNQTSMYLCASSFPTSQTLSDTEAFFGQGTRLTVV.

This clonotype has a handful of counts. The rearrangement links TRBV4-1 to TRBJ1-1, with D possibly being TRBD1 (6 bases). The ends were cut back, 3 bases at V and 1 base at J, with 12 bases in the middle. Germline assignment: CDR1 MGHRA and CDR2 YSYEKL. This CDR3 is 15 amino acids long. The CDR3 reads CASSQPGQRNTEAFF. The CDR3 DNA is TGCGCCAGCAGCCAGCCGGGACAAAGGAACACTGAAGCTTTCTTT.

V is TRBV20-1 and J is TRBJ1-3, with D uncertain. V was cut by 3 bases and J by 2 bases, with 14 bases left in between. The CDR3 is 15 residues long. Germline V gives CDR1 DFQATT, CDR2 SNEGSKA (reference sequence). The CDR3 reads CSARSRLYPGNTIYF. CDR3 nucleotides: TGCAGTGCTAGGTCTCGGCTCTACCCTGGAAACACCATATATTTT.

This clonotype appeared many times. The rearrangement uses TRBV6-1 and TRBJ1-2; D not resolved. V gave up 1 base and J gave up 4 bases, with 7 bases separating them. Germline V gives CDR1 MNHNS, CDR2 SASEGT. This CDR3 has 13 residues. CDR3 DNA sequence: TGTGCCAGCAGTGAAGACAACCTCTATGGCTACACCTTC. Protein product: CASSEDNLYGYTF.

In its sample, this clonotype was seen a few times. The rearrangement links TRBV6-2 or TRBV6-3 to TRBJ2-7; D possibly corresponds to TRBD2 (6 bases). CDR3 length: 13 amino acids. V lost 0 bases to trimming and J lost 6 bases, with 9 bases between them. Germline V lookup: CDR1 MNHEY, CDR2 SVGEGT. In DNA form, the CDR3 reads TGTGCCAGCAGTTACTCGGAGGGGCTCGAGCAGTACTTC. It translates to CASSYSEGLEQYF.

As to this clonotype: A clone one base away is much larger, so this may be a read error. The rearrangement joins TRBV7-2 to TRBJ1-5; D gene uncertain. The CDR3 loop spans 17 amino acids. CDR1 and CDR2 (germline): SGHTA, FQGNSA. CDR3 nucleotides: TGTGCCAGCAGCTTAGCTTATCGGAGGGCAGCGAATCAGCCCCAGCGTTTT. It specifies CASSLAYRRAANQPQRF.

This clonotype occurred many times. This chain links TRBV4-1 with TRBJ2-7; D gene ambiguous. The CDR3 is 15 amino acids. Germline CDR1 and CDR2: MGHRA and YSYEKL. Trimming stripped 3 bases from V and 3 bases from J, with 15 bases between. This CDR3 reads CASSHEVVGSYEQYF. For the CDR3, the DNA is TGCGCCAGCAGCCACGAGGTAGTCGGCAGCTACGAGCAGTACTTC.

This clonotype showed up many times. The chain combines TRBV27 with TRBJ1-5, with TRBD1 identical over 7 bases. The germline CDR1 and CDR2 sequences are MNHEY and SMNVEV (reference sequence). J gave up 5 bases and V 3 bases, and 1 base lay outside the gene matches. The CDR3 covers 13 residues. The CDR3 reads CASSFTGDQPQHF. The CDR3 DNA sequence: TGTGCCAGCAGTTTCACAGGGGATCAGCCCCAGCATTTT.

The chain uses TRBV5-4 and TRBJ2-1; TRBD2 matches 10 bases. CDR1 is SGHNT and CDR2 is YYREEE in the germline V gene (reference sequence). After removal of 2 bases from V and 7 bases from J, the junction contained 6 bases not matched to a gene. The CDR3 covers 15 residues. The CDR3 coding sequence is TGTGCCAGCAGCTTCCCGGGACTAGCGCGAAATGAGCAGTTCTTC. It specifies CASSFPGLARNEQFF.

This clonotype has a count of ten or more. Here the CDR3 DNA reads TGTGCCAGCAGTTACCGGGCCAAGGACGAGCAGTACTTC. This codes for CASSYRAKDEQYF. The chain links TRBV6-5 to TRBJ2-7; D unclear. The V and J ends lost 2 bases and 5 bases respectively, with 10 bases between them. This CDR3 is 13 amino acids long. From germline, CDR1 is MNHEY and CDR2 SVGAGI.

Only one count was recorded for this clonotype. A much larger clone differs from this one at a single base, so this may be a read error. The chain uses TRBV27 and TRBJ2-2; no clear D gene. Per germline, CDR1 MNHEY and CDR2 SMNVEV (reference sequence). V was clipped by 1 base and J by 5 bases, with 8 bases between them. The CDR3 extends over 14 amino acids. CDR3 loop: CASSLWPRTGELFF. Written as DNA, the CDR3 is TGTGCCAGCAGTTTATGGCCACGAACCGGGGAGCTGTTTTTT.

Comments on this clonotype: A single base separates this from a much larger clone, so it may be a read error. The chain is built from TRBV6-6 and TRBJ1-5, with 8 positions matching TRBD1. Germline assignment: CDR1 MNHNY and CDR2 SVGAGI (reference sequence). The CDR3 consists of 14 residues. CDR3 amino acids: CATSDRAHHQPRHF. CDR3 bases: TGTGCCACCTCGGACAGGGCCCACCATCAGCCCCGGCATTTT.

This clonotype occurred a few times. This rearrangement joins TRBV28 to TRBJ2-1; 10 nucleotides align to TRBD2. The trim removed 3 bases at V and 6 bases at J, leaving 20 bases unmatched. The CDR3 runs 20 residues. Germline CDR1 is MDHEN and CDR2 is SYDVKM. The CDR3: CASSFSGWVLAGVGGNEQFF. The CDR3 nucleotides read TGTGCCAGCAGTTTCTCTGGCTGGGTCCTAGCGGGAGTTGGGGGCAATGAGCAGTTCTTC. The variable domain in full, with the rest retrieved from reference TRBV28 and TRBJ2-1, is DVKVTQSSRYLVKRTGEKVFLECVQDMDHENMFWYRQDPGLGLRLIYFSYDVKMKEKGDIPEGYSVSREKKERFSLILESASTNQTSMYLCASSFSGWVLAGVGGNEQFFGPGTRLTVL.

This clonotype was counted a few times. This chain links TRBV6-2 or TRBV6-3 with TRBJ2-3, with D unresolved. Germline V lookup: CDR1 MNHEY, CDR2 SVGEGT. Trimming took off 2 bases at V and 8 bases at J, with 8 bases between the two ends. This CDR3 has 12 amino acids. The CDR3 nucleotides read TGTGCCAGCAGTTACCCCCCTGGTACGCAGTATTTT. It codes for CASSYPPGTQYF.

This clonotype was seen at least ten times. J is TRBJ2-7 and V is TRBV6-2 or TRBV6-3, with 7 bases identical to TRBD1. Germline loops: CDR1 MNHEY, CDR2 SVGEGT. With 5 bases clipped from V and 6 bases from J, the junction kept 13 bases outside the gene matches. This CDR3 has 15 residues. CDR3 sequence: CASSPDRERSSEQYF. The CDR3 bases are TGTGCCAGCAGTCCCGACAGGGAAAGATCTAGCGAGCAGTACTTC.

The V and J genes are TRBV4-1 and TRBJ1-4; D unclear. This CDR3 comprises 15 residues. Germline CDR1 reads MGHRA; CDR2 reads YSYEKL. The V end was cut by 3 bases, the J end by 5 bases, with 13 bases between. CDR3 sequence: CASSQPKASNEKLFF. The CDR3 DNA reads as TGCGCCAGCAGCCAGCCGAAAGCCTCAAATGAAAAACTGTTTTTT.

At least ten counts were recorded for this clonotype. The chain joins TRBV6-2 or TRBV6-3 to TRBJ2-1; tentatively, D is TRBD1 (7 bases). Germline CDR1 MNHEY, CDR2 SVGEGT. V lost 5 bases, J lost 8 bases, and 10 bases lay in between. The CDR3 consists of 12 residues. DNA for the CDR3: TGTGCCAGCAGTCAGGGGGGCCATGAGCAGTTCTTC. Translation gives CASSQGGHEQFF.

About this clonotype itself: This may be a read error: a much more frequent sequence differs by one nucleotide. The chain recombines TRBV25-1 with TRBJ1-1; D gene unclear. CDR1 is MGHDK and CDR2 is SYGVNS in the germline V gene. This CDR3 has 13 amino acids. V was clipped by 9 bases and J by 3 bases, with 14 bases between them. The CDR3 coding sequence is TGTGCCAGTACCCAATCGTGGGACACTGAAGCTTTCTTT. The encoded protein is CASTQSWDTEAFF.

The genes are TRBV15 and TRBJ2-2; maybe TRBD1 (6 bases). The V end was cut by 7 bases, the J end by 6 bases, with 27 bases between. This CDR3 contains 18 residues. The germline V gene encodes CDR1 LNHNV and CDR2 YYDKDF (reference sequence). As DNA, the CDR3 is TGTGCCACCACCAGGGGCGGCGAGGTCCAGCGTAGTGCCGGGGAGCTGTTTTTT. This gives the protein CATTRGGEVQRSAGELFF.

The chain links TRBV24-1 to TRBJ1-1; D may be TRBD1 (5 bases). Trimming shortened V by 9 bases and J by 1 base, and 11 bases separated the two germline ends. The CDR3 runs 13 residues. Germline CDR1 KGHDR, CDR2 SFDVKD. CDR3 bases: TGTGCCACCTCAGGACAAACGAACACTGAAGCTTTCTTT. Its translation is CATSGQTNTEAFF.

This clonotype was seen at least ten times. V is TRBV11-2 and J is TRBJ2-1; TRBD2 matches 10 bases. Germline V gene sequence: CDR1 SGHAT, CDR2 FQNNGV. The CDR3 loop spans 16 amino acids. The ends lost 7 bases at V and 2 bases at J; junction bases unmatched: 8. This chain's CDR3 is CASTPNSGRTYNEQFF. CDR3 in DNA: TGTGCCAGCACCCCGAATAGCGGGAGGACCTACAATGAGCAGTTCTTC.

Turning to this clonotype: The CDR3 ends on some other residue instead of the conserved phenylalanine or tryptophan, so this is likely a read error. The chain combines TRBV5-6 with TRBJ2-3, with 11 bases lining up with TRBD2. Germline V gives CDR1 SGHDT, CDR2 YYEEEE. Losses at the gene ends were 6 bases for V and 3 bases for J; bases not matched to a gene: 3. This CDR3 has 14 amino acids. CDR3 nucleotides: TGTGCCAGCATAGCGGGAGGGAGGACAGATACGCAGTATTCT. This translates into CASIAGGRTDTQYS.

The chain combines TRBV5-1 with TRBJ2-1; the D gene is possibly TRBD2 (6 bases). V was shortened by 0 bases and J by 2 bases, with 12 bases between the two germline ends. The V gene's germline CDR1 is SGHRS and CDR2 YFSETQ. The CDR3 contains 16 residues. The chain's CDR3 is CASSLARDLPYNEQFF. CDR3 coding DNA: TGCGCCAGCAGCTTGGCCCGGGACTTACCCTACAATGAGCAGTTCTTC.

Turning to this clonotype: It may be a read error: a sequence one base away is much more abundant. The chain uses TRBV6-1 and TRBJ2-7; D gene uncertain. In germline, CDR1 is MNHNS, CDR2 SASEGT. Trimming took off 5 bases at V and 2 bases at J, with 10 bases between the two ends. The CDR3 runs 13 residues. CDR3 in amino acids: CASSYAFTYEQYF. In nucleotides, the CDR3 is TGTGCCAGCAGTTACGCGTTTACCTACGAGCAGTACTTC.

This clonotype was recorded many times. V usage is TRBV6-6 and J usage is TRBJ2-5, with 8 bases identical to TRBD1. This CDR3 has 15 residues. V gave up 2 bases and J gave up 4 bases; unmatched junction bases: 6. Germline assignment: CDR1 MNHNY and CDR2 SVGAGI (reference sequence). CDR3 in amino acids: CASSYHPTGGETQYF. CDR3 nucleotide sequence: TGTGCCAGCAGTTACCATCCCACAGGGGGAGAGACCCAGTACTTC.

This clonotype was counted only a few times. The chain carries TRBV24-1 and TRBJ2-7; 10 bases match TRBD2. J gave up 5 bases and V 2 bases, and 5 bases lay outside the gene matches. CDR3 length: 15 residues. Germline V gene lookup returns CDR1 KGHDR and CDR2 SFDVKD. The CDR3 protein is CATSDSRTSGDEQYF. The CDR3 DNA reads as TGTGCCACCAGTGATTCTAGGACTAGCGGAGACGAGCAGTACTTC.

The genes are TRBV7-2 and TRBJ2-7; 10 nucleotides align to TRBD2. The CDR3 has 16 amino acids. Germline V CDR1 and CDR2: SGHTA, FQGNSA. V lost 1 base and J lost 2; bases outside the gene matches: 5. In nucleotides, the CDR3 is TGTGCCAGCAGCTTAGACCCCGGGACTAGCGCCTACGAGCAGTACTTC. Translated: CASSLDPGTSAYEQYF.